What follows describes a single TCR beta chain. Its antigen is not identified. This sample stems from a study of monozygotic twins with inflammatory bowel disease. Study-wide points: Healthy co-twins showed greater TCRbeta diversity (inverse Simpson) than IBD patients. Repertoire similarity matched across concordant and discordant twins, perhaps owing to limited power.

During cDNA synthesis, UMIs that each contained a 6-nucleotide sample barcode were added by means of template switching. TCRdb re-called the 5' RACE reads and shows each CDR3 protein once, DNA omitted. This specimen shows about 160,000 distinct CDR3 sequences; the ten leading clones hold 2.8%. The CDR3 is 16 residues long. Germline CDR1 is KGHSH and CDR2 is LQKENI. Material: blood. The sequence was collected from a human donor with ulcerative colitis or Crohn's disease, or a healthy co-twin of an affected twin (not recorded which). The rearrangement joins TRBV18 to TRBJ1-5; the TCRdb call, TRBD1, lacks DNA for checking. This chain's CDR3 is CASSPSADRSNQPQHF.